This T cell receptor (beta chain) is from a study of shared clonotypes between healthy human individuals. TCRdb keeps only in-frame clones here, not all; method: immunoSEQ multiplex PCR. The table lists about 500,000 clones, 77% of them singletons, with around 13% in the top ten. This CDR3 has 15 amino acids. CDR1 is LNHNV, CDR2 YYDKDF, per germline (reference sequence). After removal of 4 bases from V and 8 bases from J, the junction contained 6 bases not matched to a gene. V is TRBV15 and J is TRBJ2-1; 12 bases line up with TRBD2. Sequenced sample: PBMCs. This clonotype was obtained from a middle-aged woman in good health. Some clones in this sample may be carry-over from other donors' samples. CDR3 DNA: TGTGCCACCAGCACACGGACTAGCGGGACCTATGAGCAGTTCTTC. Translated, it gives CATSTRTSGTYEQFF. Based on the CDR3 plus reference TRBV15 and TRBJ2-1, the full variable domain is DAMVIQNPRYQVTQFGKPVTLSCSQTLNHNVMYWYQQKSSQAPKLLFHYYDKDFNNEADTPDNFQSRRPNTSFCFLDIRSPGLGDTAMYLCATSTRTSGTYEQFFGPGTRLTVL.